What follows is one T cell receptor (beta chain) and its context. The data were taken from a study of blood T cell repertoires in COVID-19. The CDR3 extends over 17 amino acids. J was trimmed by 0 bases and V by 10 bases; bases with no gene match: 15. Per germline, CDR1 ENHRY and CDR2 SYGVKD. As handled by the study authors: The assay estimated nucleated cells by amplifying reference gene primers. Only in-frame clones appear in the TCRdb table, and some are missing; sequencing was by immunoSEQ multiplex PCR. V, J and clone size reflect that table, while D and trimming were determined from the DNA. This sample carries about 170,000 clones, about 85% of them seen once, and the ten largest clones take about 1.2%.

The material sequenced was peripheral blood. J is TRBJ1-5 and V is TRBV10-3; 7 bases match TRBD1. The sequence was collected from a man aged 60 to 69 who had recovered from COVID-19. CDR3 sequence (DNA): TGTGCCACCCGCCCCGGGGACAGTAAATATAGCAATCAGCCCCAGCATTTT. This sequence encodes CATRPGDSKYSNQPQHF.